These 30 T cell receptor beta chains were all obtained from the same sample, sequenced in a study. MiXCR, applied by TCRdb to the 5' RACE reads, yields one record per CDR3 protein. The sample yields about 46,000 distinct CDR3 sequences, more than 25% seen once. Sequenced input: naive CD4+ T cells sorted from blood. Described subset: naive CD4+ T cells, CD4+CD45RA+CD25-. These receptors were obtained from a female donor with breast cancer.

There are many counts of this clonotype. The CDR3 DNA follows: TGTGCCAGCAGCGTGACTAGCGGGAACTACAATGAGCAGTTCTTC. This translates into CASSVTSGNYNEQFF. This rearrangement joins TRBV9 to TRBJ2-1; TRBD2 matches at 11 bases. There are 15 residues in the CDR3. Looked up from germline, CDR1 is SGDLS and CDR2 is YYNGEE. V shed 2 bases and J 3 bases; nucleotides not matched to a gene: 1.

Comment on this clonotype: This clone may be a read error of a much larger clone one base away. The chain uses TRBV7-2 and TRBJ2-7; TRBD1 agrees at 8 bases. Per germline, CDR1 SGHTA and CDR2 FQGNSA. V dropped 4 bases and J dropped 9; count of bases not matched to a gene: 14. The CDR3 is made up of 15 amino acids. Here the CDR3 DNA reads TGTGCCAGCAGCTCCGGACAGGGCCCCCTCAGAGTGCAGTACTTC. It specifies CASSSGQGPLRVQYF.

This chain uses TRBV28 with TRBJ2-2; D is ambiguous. Germline CDR1 MDHEN, CDR2 SYDVKM. Trimming left V 7 bases short and J 4 bases short, with 13 bases between. There are 14 residues in the CDR3. CDR3 loop: CASKSRKGTGELFF. CDR3 nucleotide sequence: TGTGCCAGCAAGTCTAGGAAAGGCACCGGGGAGCTGTTTTTT.

This clonotype was found a few times. The V gene is TRBV3-1, the J gene TRBJ2-1; no clear D gene. The CDR3 is made up of 13 amino acids. Germline V gene lookup returns CDR1 LGHDT and CDR2 YNNKEL (reference sequence). V shed 3 bases and J shed 6 bases, with 9 bases lying between them. This chain's CDR3 is CASSHATGNEQFF. CDR3 DNA: TGTGCCAGCAGCCATGCGACGGGCAATGAGCAGTTCTTC.

This clonotype was counted only a few times. The chain links TRBV5-5 to TRBJ2-3; TRBD1 might be the D (6 bases). The CDR3 consists of 14 residues. Germline lookup yields CDR1 SGHKS and CDR2 YYEKEE (reference sequence). The V and J ends lost 3 bases and 3 bases respectively, with 11 bases between them. The CDR3 is CASSWDMGTDTQYF. The DNA for the CDR3 is TGTGCCAGCAGCTGGGACATGGGGACAGATACGCAGTATTTT. The full variable domain, with the rest looked up from reference TRBV5-5 and TRBJ2-3, is DAGVTQSPTHLIKTRGQQVTLRCSPISGHKSVSWYQQVLGQGPQFIFQYYEKEERGRGNFPDRFSARQFPNYSSELNVNALLLGDSALYLCASSWDMGTDTQYFGPGTRLTVL.

This clonotype was seen repeatedly, ten times or more. The gene calls are TRBV7-2 and TRBJ2-7; D tentatively reads TRBD1 or TRBD2 (5 bases each). V lost 0 bases and J 2 bases, leaving 11 bases between the germline ends. From germline, CDR1 is SGHTA and CDR2 FQGNSA. The CDR3 has 15 residues. The CDR3 nucleotides read TGTGCCAGCAGCTTAGCACGAGGGACCGCCTACGAGCAGTACTTC. It codes for CASSLARGTAYEQYF.

This clonotype came up a few times. J is TRBJ2-1 and V is TRBV6-2 or TRBV6-3, with 15 nucleotides matching TRBD2. The CDR3 has 16 residues. Germline-derived CDR1 and CDR2 are MNHEY and SVGEGT. The V segment lost 6 bases and the J segment 7 bases; nucleotides outside the gene matches: 7. The CDR3 DNA sequence: TGTGCCAGCAGACCCCGGACTAGCGGGAGGGGTAATGAGCAGTTCTTC. Translating it yields CASRPRTSGRGNEQFF.

The chain employs TRBV9 and TRBJ2-6; 8 bases map to TRBD2. The CDR3 spans 20 residues. Germline CDR1 is SGDLS and CDR2 is YYNGEE. After removal of 3 bases from V and 0 bases from J, the junction contained 14 bases not matched to a gene. The CDR3, as DNA: TGTGCCAGCAGCGGGACTAGCAGGAGGCCAGGGGCCTCTGGGGCCAACGTCCTGACTTTC. This codes for CASSGTSRRPGASGANVLTF.

This clonotype showed up just a few times. The CDR3 ends on some other residue instead of the conserved phenylalanine or tryptophan, so this is likely a read error. The chain couples TRBV7-9 to TRBJ2-7; a possible D gene is TRBD1 (5 bases). The CDR3 has 12 amino acids. Trimming stripped 4 bases from V and 3 bases from J, with 7 bases between. Germline values: CDR1 SEHNR, CDR2 FQNEAQ (reference sequence). The CDR3 here is CASSWGHYEQYS. CDR3 sequence (DNA): TGTGCCAGCAGCTGGGGCCACTACGAGCAGTACTCC.

V gene TRBV5-1 combines with J gene TRBJ2-3; possibly TRBD1 for D (6 bases). Trimming removed 2 bases from V and 6 bases from J, with 10 bases in between. CDR1 and CDR2 from the germline V gene are SGHRS and YFSETQ. The CDR3 extends over 13 amino acids. In DNA form, the CDR3 reads TGCGCCAGCAGCTTCTGGGGGCGGGATACGCAGTATTTT. Amino acids: CASSFWGRDTQYF. The full variable domain, rest sourced from reference TRBV5-1 and TRBJ2-3, is KAGVTQTPRYLIKTRGQQVTLSCSPISGHRSVSWYQQTPGQGLQFLFEYFSETQRNKGNFPGRFSGRQFSNSRSEMNVSTLELGDSALYLCASSFWGRDTQYFGPGTRLTVL.

The chain carries TRBV5-1 and TRBJ2-5; perhaps TRBD2 as D (5 bases). Looked up from germline, CDR1 is SGHRS and CDR2 is YFSETQ. CDR3 length: 14 residues. The ends were cut back, 4 bases at V and 5 bases at J, with 15 bases in the middle. The CDR3 here is CASSAIPGSETQYF. In nucleotides, the CDR3 is TGCGCCAGCAGCGCAATTCCGGGGTCGGAGACCCAGTACTTC.

The genes are TRBV7-3 and TRBJ2-7; perhaps TRBD2 as D (6 bases). The CDR3 runs to 15 residues. From germline, CDR1 is SGHTA and CDR2 FQGTGA. V shed 2 bases and J shed 1 base, with 12 bases lying between them. The CDR3, as DNA: TGTGCCAGCAGCTTACGTGGGGGACTTTCCTACGAGCAGTACTTC. Encoded protein: CASSLRGGLSYEQYF.

This clonotype was seen a handful of times. The CDR3 sequence: CSVRGHTEAFF. CDR3 coding DNA: TGCAGTGTCAGGGGGCACACTGAAGCTTTCTTT. This chain connects TRBV20-1 to TRBJ1-1, with TRBD1 matching over 8 bases. This CDR3 is 11 amino acids long. The germline V gene encodes CDR1 DFQATT and CDR2 SNEGSKA (reference sequence). Trimming cost V 7 bases and J 3 bases; bases outside gene matches: 1.

This clonotype has only a few counts. V usage is TRBV7-3 and J usage is TRBJ2-1, with D perhaps given as TRBD1 or TRBD2 (7 bases each). V was clipped by 1 base and J by 5 bases, with 15 bases between them. The CDR3 has 16 residues. Germline values: CDR1 SGHTA, CDR2 FQGTGA. CDR3: CASSLMGGGANNEQFF. The CDR3 nucleotides are TGTGCCAGCAGCTTAATGGGAGGGGGCGCGAACAATGAGCAGTTCTTC.

V usage is TRBV7-6 and J usage is TRBJ2-2; 7 bases fit TRBD2. CDR3 size: 14 residues. The V segment lost 8 bases and the J segment 5 bases; nucleotides outside the gene matches: 8. Germline CDR1 SGHVS, CDR2 FNYEAQ. Written as DNA, the CDR3 is TGTGCCAGCCGCCAACTAGCGTTGACCGGGGAGCTGTTTTTT. Residues: CASRQLALTGELFF. The entire variable domain, with the rest obtained from reference TRBV7-6 and TRBJ2-2, is as follows: GAGVSQSPRYKVTKRGQDVALRCDPISGHVSLYWYRQALGQGPEFLTYFNYEAQQDKSGLPNDRFSAERPEGSISTLTIQRTEQRDSAMYRCASRQLALTGELFFGEGSRLTVL.

This clonotype has a handful of counts. The genes are TRBV6-2 or TRBV6-3 and TRBJ2-7, with 9 positions matching TRBD1. The CDR3 runs 14 residues. Losses at the gene ends were 6 bases for V and 4 bases for J; bases not matched to a gene: 7. The V gene's germline CDR1 is MNHEY and CDR2 SVGEGT. The CDR3 loop reads CASRPGQGSYEQYF. The CDR3 nucleotides read TGTGCCAGCAGACCCGGACAGGGGTCGTACGAGCAGTACTTC.

This clonotype was picked up many times. The J gene is TRBJ2-1, the V gene TRBV7-3, with 7 bases lining up with TRBD2. Germline V gene lookup returns CDR1 SGHTA and CDR2 FQGTGA. The junction had 8 bases not matched to a gene; V was cut back by 2 bases and J by 10 bases. The CDR3 loop spans 14 amino acids. The chain's CDR3 is CASSLPGRHPEQFF. In nucleotides, the CDR3 is TGTGCCAGCAGCTTACCCGGGAGGCACCCGGAGCAGTTCTTC.

This clonotype is medium-sized in the sample. The gene calls are TRBV7-2 and TRBJ2-5, with 8 bases aligning to TRBD2. The junction had 6 bases not matched to a gene; V was cut back by 5 bases and J by 4 bases. Per the germline V gene, CDR1 is SGHTA and CDR2 is FQGNSA. The CDR3 is 14 amino acids. This CDR3 reads CASSRRAGGETQYF. The DNA for the CDR3 is TGTGCCAGCAGCCGTAGGGCGGGGGGAGAGACCCAGTACTTC.

Only one count was recorded for this clonotype. The rearrangement links TRBV28 to TRBJ1-2, with TRBD1 identical over 9 bases. The V gene end was trimmed by 5 bases and the J gene end by 4 bases; junction bases not matched to a gene: 5. Germline CDR1 is MDHEN and CDR2 is SYDVKM. CDR3 size: 14 residues. This CDR3 reads CASSLGDRAYGYTF. CDR3 in DNA: TGTGCCAGCAGTCTAGGGGACAGGGCCTATGGCTACACCTTC.

The rearrangement joins TRBV24-1 to TRBJ2-1; TRBD2 might be the D (7 bases). Germline CDR1 is KGHDR and CDR2 is SFDVKD. The CDR3 has 16 amino acids. V was cut by 4 bases and J by 8 bases, with 20 bases left in between. The CDR3 loop is CATSDPKGGARDEQFF. The CDR3 bases are TGTGCCACCAGTGACCCCAAAGGGGGGGCCAGGGATGAGCAGTTCTTC.

The chain joins TRBV7-9 to TRBJ1-5, with a tentative D call TRBD1 (5 bases). Germline CDR1 reads SEHNR; CDR2 reads FQNEAQ (reference sequence). Trimming shortened V by 5 bases and J by 3 bases, and 17 bases separated the two germline ends. The CDR3 loop spans 16 amino acids. The CDR3 region is CASSPGSGMDNQPQHF. The CDR3 bases are TGTGCCAGCAGCCCGGGGTCAGGGATGGACAATCAGCCCCAGCATTTT.

In its sample, this clonotype was seen a few times. The chain couples TRBV3-1 to TRBJ2-5; the D is unclear. Trimming removed 5 bases from V and 5 bases from J, with 18 bases in between. Germline CDR1 reads LGHDT; CDR2 reads YNNKEL (reference sequence). This CDR3 comprises 15 residues. This CDR3 reads CASSLKATTSETQYF. The CDR3 DNA reads as TGTGCCAGCAGCTTAAAGGCCACTACGTCGGAGACCCAGTACTTC.

V gene TRBV2 combines with J gene TRBJ2-2; D unresolved. This CDR3 has 13 residues. V was trimmed by 2 bases and J by 4 bases, leaving 5 bases between them. The germline V gene encodes CDR1 SNHLY and CDR2 FYNNEI. The DNA for the CDR3 is TGTGCCAGCAGTGAAATCGTCACCGGGGAGCTGTTTTTT. Its protein product is CASSEIVTGELFF.

This chain joins TRBV28 and TRBJ1-2; D not certain. Trimming took 3 bases from V and 2 from J, leaving 7 bases between them. This CDR3 has 13 amino acids. Germline V CDR1 and CDR2: MDHEN, SYDVKM. CDR3 in DNA: TGTGCCAGCAGTTTCAAGGTGAACTATGGCTACACCTTC. It yields the protein CASSFKVNYGYTF.

This clonotype was counted a few times. V usage is TRBV20-1 and J usage is TRBJ2-1, with no clear D. CDR1 DFQATT and CDR2 SNEGSKA come from the germline V gene (reference sequence). This CDR3 region has 14 residues. The V end was cut by 2 bases, the J end by 11 bases, with 19 bases between. CDR3 in DNA: TGCAGTGCTAGATCCATGGTGGCGGCGGACCAGCAGTTCTTC. This encodes CSARSMVAADQQFF.

V usage is TRBV11-1 and J usage is TRBJ1-1, with D tentatively TRBD1 (6 bases). The V and J ends lost 3 bases and 7 bases respectively, with 15 bases between them. Looked up from germline, CDR1 is SGHAT and CDR2 is FQDESV (reference sequence). The CDR3 is made up of 14 amino acids. This CDR3 reads CASSFRTGRGEAFF. The CDR3 DNA sequence: TGTGCCAGCAGCTTCCGAACAGGGCGAGGTGAAGCTTTCTTT.

This CDR3 reads CASSLNNRGTEAFF. CDR3 nucleotide sequence: TGTGCCAGTAGCCTAAATAACAGGGGTACTGAAGCTTTCTTT. This sequence joins TRBV19 and TRBJ1-1; 7 bases agree with TRBD1. CDR1 is LNHDA, CDR2 SQIVND, per germline (reference sequence). The CDR3 consists of 14 residues. V lost 6 bases and J lost 5; bases outside the gene matches: 9.

This clonotype turned up a few times. This chain connects TRBV10-2 to TRBJ1-1, with D unclear. CDR1 and CDR2 from the germline V gene are WSHSY and SAAADI. The V end was cut by 0 bases, the J end by 11 bases, with 10 bases between. The CDR3 is 12 amino acids. In DNA, the CDR3 is TGCGCCAGCAGTGAGTCGGCCGAAGCGGCTTTCTTT. Residues: CASSESAEAAFF.

The chain combines TRBV7-2 with TRBJ2-7; no firm D call. The CDR3 runs 13 residues. V lost 2 bases and J 5 bases, leaving 10 bases between the germline ends. Germline assignment: CDR1 SGHTA and CDR2 FQGNSA. CDR3 DNA sequence: TGTGCCAGCAGCTTAACGCTAGGCCACGAGCAGTACTTC. Amino acid sequence: CASSLTLGHEQYF.

In its sample, this clonotype was seen a few times. The rearrangement uses TRBV5-1 and TRBJ2-3; 10 bases are shared with TRBD2. CDR3 length: 16 amino acids. CDR1 is SGHRS, CDR2 YFSETQ, per germline. J gave up 1 base and V 2 bases, and 4 bases lay outside the gene matches. CDR3 protein: CASSFLAGVGTDTQYF. CDR3 bases: TGCGCCAGCAGCTTCCTAGCGGGAGTGGGCACAGATACGCAGTATTTT.